Listed here is a single TCR beta chain. The sample originates from a study of blood T cell repertoires in COVID-19. Study as a whole: Samples representing acute and convalescent COVID-19 were sourced from the United States, Italy and Spain. PBMCs, B-cell-depleted T cells, or T cells were the source of the cDNA or gDNA that made up the material.

CDR1 is SQVTM and CDR2 is ANQGSEA in the germline V gene. The CDR3 spans 13 residues. V lost 4 bases and J lost 10; bases outside the gene matches: 11. Produced via immunoSEQ multiplex PCR; TCRdb's table is partial and in-frame only. The profile shows roughly 200,000 clones, about 83% of them singletons. Sequenced: peripheral blood. This chain joins TRBV29-1 and TRBJ2-3, with 7 bases matching TRBD1. This clonotype originated in a person aged 65-85 years with COVID-19, enrolled during active disease. The CDR3 DNA follows: TGCAGCGTTGCGGATACAGGGGCCCTATCGCAGTATTTT. Encoded protein: CSVADTGALSQYF.